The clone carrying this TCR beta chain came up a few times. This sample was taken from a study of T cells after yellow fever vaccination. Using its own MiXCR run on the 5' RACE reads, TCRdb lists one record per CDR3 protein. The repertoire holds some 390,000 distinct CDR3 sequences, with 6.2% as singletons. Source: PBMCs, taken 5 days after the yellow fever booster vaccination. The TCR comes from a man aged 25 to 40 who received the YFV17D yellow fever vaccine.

The CDR3 nucleotides are TGTGCCAGCAGCTTACCCTCCGGAGGGGAGCTGTTTTTT. Amino acid sequence: CASSLPSGGELFF. The chain has TRBV7-3 and TRBJ2-2, with no clear D. Germline assignment: CDR1 SGHTA and CDR2 FQGTGA. Trimming removed 2 bases from V and 8 bases from J, with 9 bases in between. The CDR3 runs to 13 residues.